Included here is one TCR beta chain sequence, with context. Germline V gene sequence: CDR1 GTSNPN, CDR2 SVGIG (reference sequence). Trimming took 4 bases from V and 4 from J, leaving 8 bases between them. The CDR3 extends over 11 amino acids. These data come from a study of blood T cell repertoires in COVID-19. Study context: Researchers got acute and convalescent COVID-19 samples from the United States, Italy and Spain. In each case, the material was cDNA or gDNA derived from T cells, B-cell-depleted T cells, or PBMCs.

Sequencing used immunoSEQ multiplex PCR; TCRdb keeps in-frame clones, though not all of them. The sample carries roughly 100,000 clones, about 80% recorded once. The TCR was taken from a human donor in a cohort sampled during active COVID-19. V is TRBV30 and J is TRBJ2-7; TRBD1 might be the D (5 bases). The sample taken for sequencing was peripheral blood. Here the CDR3 DNA reads TGTGCCTGGACAAGGGGATACGAGCAGTACTTC. Its protein is CAWTRGYEQYF.